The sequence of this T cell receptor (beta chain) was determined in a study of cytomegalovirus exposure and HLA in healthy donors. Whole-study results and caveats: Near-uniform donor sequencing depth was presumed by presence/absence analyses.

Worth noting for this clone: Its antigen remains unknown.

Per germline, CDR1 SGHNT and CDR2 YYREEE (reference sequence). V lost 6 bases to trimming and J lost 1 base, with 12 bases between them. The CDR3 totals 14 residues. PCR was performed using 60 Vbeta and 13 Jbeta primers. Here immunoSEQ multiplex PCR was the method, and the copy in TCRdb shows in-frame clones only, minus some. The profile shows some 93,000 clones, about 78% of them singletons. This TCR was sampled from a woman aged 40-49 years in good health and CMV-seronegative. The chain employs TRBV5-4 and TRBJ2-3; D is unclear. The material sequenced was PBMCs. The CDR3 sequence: CASTWASGTDTQYF. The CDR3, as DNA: TGTGCCAGCACCTGGGCCTCTGGCACAGATACGCAGTATTTT.